This is a list of T cell receptor beta chains from one sample in a study of Graves' ophthalmopathy and Graves' hyperthyroidism. TCRdb fed the multiplex PCR reads into MiXCR, producing one record per CDR3 protein. The table records over 500,000 distinct CDR3 sequences, around a fifth of them present only once. The sample taken for sequencing was peripheral blood. All receptors come from a young woman with stable Graves' hyperthyroidism. Some clones in this sample may be carry-over from other donors' samples. CDR3s include the opening cysteine and the closing phenylalanine or tryptophan. D genes are given only for firm matches. Clone size is not always given. Where it is, it says once, few, many or a class for expanded clones.

V: TRBV12-3/TRBV12-4; size: many; J: TRBJ1-2; D: TRBD1; CDR3: CASSYPGTDYGYTF; DNA: TGTGCCAGCAGCTACCCCGGGACAGACTATGGCTACACCTTC
V: TRBV11-1; size: -; J: TRBJ1-2; D: -; CDR3: CASSYFPDANEDYGYTF; DNA: TGTGCCAGCAGCTATTTCCCGGACGCCAACGAGGACTATGGCTACACCTTC
V: TRBV7-3; size: many; J: TRBJ1-6; D: -; CDR3: CASSLSGTSFNSPLHF; DNA: TGTGCCAGCAGCTTGTCGGGGACCAGCTTTAATTCACCCCTCCACTTT
V: TRBV2; size: many; J: TRBJ1-1; D: -; CDR3: CASIERGSNTEAFF; DNA: TGTGCCAGCATCGAACGGGGGTCGAACACTGAAGCTTTCTTT
V: TRBV24-1; size: -; J: TRBJ1-2; D: -; CDR3: CATSDSERAYGYTF; DNA: TGTGCCACCAGTGATTCTGAACGGGCCTATGGCTACACCTTC
V: TRBV5-1; size: many; J: TRBJ1-3; D: -; CDR3: CASSRGGDRDTIYF; DNA: TGCGCCAGCAGCAGGGGCGGCGATCGAGACACCATATATTTT
V: TRBV24-1; size: -; J: TRBJ2-2; D: -; CDR3: CATGTANTGELFF; DNA: TGTGCCACCGGGACGGCGAACACCGGGGAGCTGTTTTTT
V: TRBV20-1; size: many; J: TRBJ1-1; D: -; CDR3: CSARLRQNTEAFF; DNA: TGCAGTGCTAGACTCAGACAGAACACTGAAGCTTTCTTT
V: TRBV19; size: -; J: TRBJ2-5; D: TRBD2; CDR3: CASSASGTSGETQYF; DNA: TGTGCCAGTAGTGCCTCCGGGACTAGTGGAGAGACCCAGTACTTC
V: TRBV30; size: -; J: TRBJ1-3; D: -; CDR3: CAWNPTGGNTIYF; DNA: TGTGCCTGGAACCCCACCGGTGGAAACACCATATATTTT
V: TRBV12-3/TRBV12-4; size: many; J: TRBJ1-2; D: TRBD1; CDR3: CAIQGAVYDYTF; DNA: TGTGCCATACAGGGGGCGGTCTATGACTACACCTTC
V: TRBV12-3/TRBV12-4; size: -; J: TRBJ1-2; D: TRBD1; CDR3: CASLRGQEFYGYTF; DNA: TGTGCCAGCCTCAGGGGACAGGAATTCTATGGCTACACCTTC
V: TRBV6-1; size: many; J: TRBJ2-2; D: TRBD2; CDR3: CASRLAGGGELFF; DNA: TGTGCCAGCAGACTAGCGGGAGGGGGGGAGCTGTTTTTT
V: TRBV5-1; size: many; J: TRBJ2-5; D: -; CDR3: CASSLEARADGTQYF; DNA: TGCGCCAGCAGCTTGGAGGCGCGGGCGGACGGGACCCAGTACTTC
V: TRBV24-1; size: -; J: TRBJ2-5; D: -; CDR3: CATSDPSPRQTQETQYF; DNA: TGTGCCACCAGTGATCCCTCCCCGAGGCAAACTCAAGAGACCCAGTACTTC
V: TRBV12-5; size: many; J: TRBJ2-7; D: -; CDR3: CASKKASEQYF; DNA: TGTGCTAGTAAAAAAGCGAGCGAGCAGTACTTC
V: TRBV19; size: few; J: TRBJ1-5; D: TRBD1; CDR3: CASSLGPGQGAGQPQHF; DNA: TGTGCCAGTAGTCTTGGCCCGGGACAGGGGGCGGGTCAGCCCCAGCATTTT
V: TRBV20-1; size: once; J: TRBJ2-7; D: -; CDR3: CSASTGQTYEQYF; DNA: TGCAGTGCTAGTACAGGACAGACCTACGAGCAGTACTTC
V: TRBV20-1; size: -; J: TRBJ1-3; D: -; CDR3: CSARGALSGNTIYF; DNA: TGCAGTGCGAGGGGCGCACTCTCTGGAAACACCATATATTTT
V: TRBV29-1; size: many; J: TRBJ2-5; D: -; CDR3: CSVEGTETQYF; DNA: TGCAGCGTTGAAGGAACAGAGACCCAGTACTTC
V: TRBV11-3; size: many; J: TRBJ1-1; D: -; CDR3: CASSPRGENTEAFF; DNA: TGTGCCAGCAGCCCCCGTGGGGAAAACACTGAAGCTTTCTTT
V: TRBV2; size: many; J: TRBJ1-2; D: -; CDR3: CASKVGGDVYTF; DNA: TGTGCCAGCAAAGTAGGGGGGGACGTCTACACCTTC
V: TRBV11-1; size: -; J: TRBJ2-2; D: TRBD1; CDR3: CASRPPGQGNTGELFF; DNA: TGTGCCAGCAGGCCCCCGGGACAGGGGAACACCGGGGAGCTGTTTTTT
V: TRBV12-3/TRBV12-4; size: -; J: TRBJ1-1; D: -; CDR3: CASSSWVGGTEAFF; DNA: TGTGCCAGCAGTTCTTGGGTAGGCGGCACTGAAGCTTTCTTT
V: TRBV5-1; size: -; J: TRBJ2-7; D: -; CDR3: CASSATTGEQYF; DNA: TGCGCCAGCAGCGCAACGACCGGCGAGCAGTACTTC
V: TRBV10-2; size: many; J: TRBJ1-2; D: -; CDR3: CASSESPGIYGYTF; DNA: TGCGCCAGCAGTGAGTCACCGGGTATCTATGGCTACACCTTC
V: TRBV9; size: many; J: TRBJ2-2; D: -; CDR3: CASSVRGASTGELFF; DNA: TGTGCCAGCAGCGTACGGGGGGCGTCGACCGGGGAGCTGTTTTTT
V: TRBV12-3/TRBV12-4; size: -; J: TRBJ1-6; D: -; CDR3: CASSWGGPTLHF; DNA: TGTGCCAGCAGTTGGGGGGGGCCTACCCTCCACTTT
V: TRBV20-1; size: many; J: TRBJ1-3; D: TRBD1; CDR3: CSAIGQENSGNTIYF; DNA: TGCAGTGCTATTGGACAGGAAAACTCTGGAAACACCATATATTTT
V: TRBV29-1; size: -; J: TRBJ1-2; D: TRBD1; CDR3: CSVGKGQGGDYGYTF; DNA: TGCAGCGTTGGGAAGGGACAGGGGGGCGACTATGGCTACACCTTC
V: TRBV11-2; size: few; J: TRBJ2-5; D: -; CDR3: CASSPRPLAQETQYF; DNA: TGTGCCAGCAGCCCCCGCCCACTGGCCCAAGAGACCCAGTACTTC
V: TRBV3-1; size: many; J: TRBJ1-3; D: TRBD1; CDR3: CASSHDGTALSGNTIYF; DNA: TGTGCCAGCAGCCACGACGGGACAGCGCTCTCTGGAAACACCATATATTTT
V: TRBV6-1; size: many; J: TRBJ2-7; D: -; CDR3: CASTTRRNYEQYF; DNA: TGTGCCAGCACCACACGACGGAACTACGAGCAGTACTTC
V: TRBV7-9; size: -; J: TRBJ1-3; D: TRBD1; CDR3: CASSQDRGFGNTIYF; DNA: TGTGCCAGCAGTCAGGACAGGGGTTTTGGAAACACCATATATTTT
V: TRBV12-3/TRBV12-4; size: many; J: TRBJ1-1; D: -; CDR3: CASRVTVNTEAFF; DNA: TGTGCCAGCAGAGTGACAGTCAACACTGAAGCTTTCTTT
V: TRBV6-1; size: few; J: TRBJ2-7; D: -; CDR3: CASNEGRSYEQYF; DNA: TGTGCCAGCAACGAAGGCAGGAGCTACGAGCAGTACTTC
V: TRBV10-3; size: many; J: TRBJ1-1; D: -; CDR3: CAISESGIGTEAFF; DNA: TGTGCCATCAGTGAGTCAGGGATTGGCACTGAAGCTTTCTTT
V: TRBV20-1; size: many; J: TRBJ2-7; D: TRBD1; CDR3: CSAADRGRTHEQYF; DNA: TGCAGTGCCGCAGACAGGGGGCGAACCCACGAGCAGTACTTC
V: TRBV12-3/TRBV12-4; size: many; J: TRBJ2-7; D: TRBD2; CDR3: CASSLPSGGIYEQYF; DNA: TGTGCCAGCAGTTTACCAAGCGGGGGTATCTACGAGCAGTACTTC
V: TRBV5-5; size: many; J: TRBJ1-2; D: TRBD1; CDR3: CASSSGTGGFGYTF; DNA: TGTGCCAGCAGCTCCGGGACAGGGGGCTTTGGCTACACCTTC
V: TRBV3-1; size: many; J: TRBJ2-5; D: TRBD2; CDR3: CASSQDLTSRGTQYF; DNA: TGTGCCAGCAGCCAAGATCTGACTAGCCGAGGGACCCAGTACTTC
V: TRBV6-1; size: many; J: TRBJ1-1; D: -; CDR3: CASSTDSWGATEAFF; DNA: TGTGCCAGCAGCACTGACAGTTGGGGTGCTACTGAAGCTTTCTTT
V: TRBV11-2; size: many; J: TRBJ1-2; D: TRBD1; CDR3: CASSFDRVYGYTF; DNA: TGTGCCAGCAGCTTCGACAGGGTTTATGGCTACACCTTC
V: TRBV25-1; size: -; J: TRBJ2-7; D: TRBD2; CDR3: CASSEGGGRASYEQYF; DNA: TGTGCCAGCAGTGAAGGGGGAGGGAGGGCCTCCTACGAGCAGTACTTC
V: TRBV25-1; size: few; J: TRBJ1-1; D: -; CDR3: CASSERATANTEAFF; DNA: TGTGCCAGCAGTGAACGAGCGACGGCGAACACTGAAGCTTTCTTT
V: TRBV20-1; size: -; J: TRBJ1-5; D: -; CDR3: CSASGRTNQPQHF; DNA: TGCAGTGCTTCGGGACGGACGAATCAGCCCCAGCATTTT
V: TRBV12-3/TRBV12-4; size: many; J: TRBJ1-1; D: -; CDR3: CASRGPHVAFF; DNA: TGTGCCAGCAGGGGACCCCACGTAGCTTTCTTT
V: TRBV5-1; size: -; J: TRBJ1-5; D: -; CDR3: CASSPGHNSNQPLHF; DNA: TGCGCCAGCAGCCCCGGGCATAATAGCAATCAGCCCCTGCATTTT
V: TRBV7-9; size: many; J: TRBJ1-2; D: -; CDR3: CASSSSKIWTVDGYTF; DNA: TGTGCCAGCAGCTCCTCGAAAATATGGACAGTGGATGGCTACACCTTC
V: TRBV9; size: many; J: TRBJ1-5; D: TRBD1; CDR3: CASSPTGDRRQPQHF; DNA: TGTGCCAGCAGCCCAACAGGGGACAGGCGTCAGCCCCAGCATTTT
V: TRBV12-3/TRBV12-4; size: many; J: TRBJ2-5; D: -; CDR3: CASKRVLSETQYF; DNA: TGTGCCAGCAAACGGGTACTATCGGAGACCCAGTACTTC
V: TRBV12-3/TRBV12-4; size: many; J: TRBJ1-5; D: -; CDR3: CASSPQGRSQPQHF; DNA: TGTGCCAGCAGCCCCCAGGGTAGGAGTCAGCCCCAGCATTTT
V: TRBV5-5; size: -; J: TRBJ2-7; D: -; CDR3: CASSLGLPNYEQYF; DNA: TGTGCCAGCAGCTTGGGACTTCCCAATTACGAGCAGTACTTC